This T cell receptor (beta chain) was found in a study of blood T cells in healthy people across ages. Trimming removed 1 base from V and 2 bases from J, with 7 bases in between. This CDR3 has 14 amino acids. The V gene's germline CDR1 is SGHTA and CDR2 FQGNSA. Next came a second PCR, run for roughly 6 to 11 cycles, which used a sample-barcoded 5' primer along with a J-beta primer mix. A single record per CDR3 protein comes from TCRdb applying MiXCR to the 5' RACE reads. There are about 1.4 million distinct CDR3 sequences in the sample; roughly 64% occur only once, and approximately 7% lies in the top ten.

The rearrangement joins TRBV7-2 to TRBJ2-3; D unresolved. Sequencing input: blood. The sequence came from a man in his late teens or twenties in good health. For the CDR3, the DNA is TGTGCCAGCAGCTTAGACAAGGCCACAGATACGCAGTATTTT. This translates into CASSLDKATDTQYF.